This T cell receptor (beta chain) was sequenced in a study of blood T cell repertoires in COVID-19 (dated by TCRdb to the early 2020s). Broadly, across the study: Collaborator samples came from the United States, Italy and Spain and covered acute and convalescent phases of COVID-19. HLA class I and class II types, where available, came from metadata supplied by the sample provider rather than from assay-based typing. The sample metadata nearly always contained a de-identified subject ID, COVID-19 status, age in years and sex. Samples were obtained from the ongoing ImmuneRACE study (first 160 participants) and from some 1,200 subjects provided by 6 global collaborators. Deeply sampled blood TCRbeta repertoires from subjects exposed to, actively infected with, or recovered from COVID-19 were included in the dataset. The material from the prospective study consisted of cDNA or gDNA derived from T cells, B-cell-depleted T cells, or PBMCs. The repertoires were made available in a free public database intended to serve as a resource for research on the immune response to SARS-CoV-2. Study-level results and caveats: The quantity of clinical and demographic metadata differed by source and by participant and was supplied without curation.

TCRbeta CDR3 regions were amplified from genomic DNA by means of the immunoSEQ Assay, a bias-controlled multiplex PCR. The published analysis was carried out like this. The number of nucleated cells in each sample was estimated from the amplification of reference gene primers within the assay. To quantify the absolute abundance of each unique TCRbeta CDR3 rearrangement, sequence reads were collapsed and filtered. For each sample, productive Simpson clonality was calculated as the square root of Simpson's diversity index across productive rearrangements. Not all clones reach the TCRdb copy of this immuneACCESS table, which keeps in-frame sequences only. Checked studies attribute under half of the gap to unresolved V genes and leave the rest unexplained. D and trimming were read from the DNA, whereas the V and J calls and clone size are those reported in that table. For this sample there are around 150,000 clones; approximately 82% appear just once. The biggest ten clones account for approximately 11% of the sample.

A second Seattle source provided samples from volunteer blood donors who had recovered from COVID-19. Whole blood was collected in K2EDTA tubes by collaborating institutions according to the institutions' own protocols. For TCRbeta analysis, collaborators shipped samples in one of three forms: frozen whole blood, isolated PBMCs, or DNA extracted from either of those sample types. The CDR3 covers 14 residues, taking in both the cysteine and the phenylalanine. The retained sequence is limited to the CDR3, 42 bases, with the frame set at the first base. The germline V gene (reference sequence) provides CDR1 LNHDA and CDR2 SQIVND. V loses 7 bases, J loses 1 base, and the germline ends lie 13 bases apart. About this clone itself: Its antigen is still unknown. There are no base qualities to consult, and no much larger clone falls within one base.

The clonotype originates from a man aged 55 to 70 who had recovered from COVID-19. Sequencing was carried out using peripheral blood. This receptor chain uses TRBV19 and TRBJ1-1; TRBD1 could be the D gene, as 6 bases match. The DNA sequence reads TGTGCCAGTACCCCACAGGGCCGGAACACTGAAGCTTTCTTT. Its coded protein is CASTPQGRNTEAFF.